Shown below are 26 T cell receptor beta chains from a single sample sequenced in a study of cytomegalovirus exposure and HLA in healthy donors. The PCR made use of 60 Vbeta and 13 Jbeta primers. This table comes from immunoSEQ multiplex PCR, and its TCRdb copy is limited to in-frame clones, with some not included. This table has around 210,000 clones, about 85% appearing once. Sequencing used PBMCs. The origin of the receptors is a girl aged 2 to 10 in good health and CMV-seronegative.

This clone appeared a few times. An end of the junction differs from the germline gene, which may be a read error. The CDR3 region is CSSSLGGTGVFGANVLTF. For the CDR3, the DNA is TGTTCCAGCAGCTTAGGGGGGACAGGGGTTTTCGGGGCCAACGTCCTGACTTTC. This chain connects TRBV7-9 to TRBJ2-6; TRBD1 matches at 10 bases. This CDR3 is built from 18 residues. Germline V gene lookup returns CDR1 SEHNR and CDR2 FQNEAQ (reference sequence).

The chain has TRBV2 and TRBJ2-1; TRBD2 matches at 8 bases. Germline CDR1 and CDR2: SNHLY and FYNNEI. Trimming removed 7 bases from V and 10 bases from J; junction bases left unmatched: 15. This CDR3 is built from 15 residues. The CDR3 DNA follows: TGTGCCAGCATAGTGGTTGGGCTAGCGGGCACCGAGCAGTTCTTC. This sequence encodes CASIVVGLAGTEQFF.

The rearrangement uses TRBV2 and TRBJ1-5; D might be TRBD1 (5 bases). V lost 6 bases to trimming and J lost 3 bases, with 15 bases between them. This CDR3 has 15 amino acids. The germline gives CDR1 SNHLY, CDR2 FYNNEI. CDR3 DNA: TGTGCCAGCAGGGGCCAAGGGGCCTTCAATCAGCCCCAGCATTTT. Translating it yields CASRGQGAFNQPQHF.

This chain joins TRBV7-9 and TRBJ2-4; 8 nucleotides match TRBD1. Germline loops: CDR1 SEHNR, CDR2 FQNEAQ (reference sequence). This CDR3 region has 14 residues. J lost 6 bases, V lost 4 bases, and 5 bases had no gene match. The CDR3 here is CASSSPDRGNIQYF. CDR3 DNA sequence: TGTGCCAGCAGCTCCCCCGACAGGGGAAACATTCAGTACTTC.

V and J are TRBV10-3 and TRBJ1-5, with 7 bases matching TRBD1. The J segment lost 0 bases and the V segment lost 6 bases, leaving 2 bases of the junction unmatched. This CDR3 comprises 14 residues. Looked up from germline, CDR1 is ENHRY and CDR2 is SYGVKD. For the CDR3, the DNA is TGTGCCATCAGGGGACAGTATAGCAATCAGCCCCAGCATTTT. As protein: CAIRGQYSNQPQHF.

The chain carries TRBV6-1 and TRBJ2-3; TRBD1 agrees at 7 bases. Germline lookup yields CDR1 MNHNS and CDR2 SASEGT. V trimming: 3 bases; J trimming: 6 bases; junction bases outside the gene matches: 9. The CDR3 runs 15 residues. The CDR3 loop is CASSDSRGPSDTQYF. CDR3 bases: TGTGCCAGCAGTGATTCTAGGGGGCCCTCGGATACGCAGTATTTT.

This chain connects TRBV11-3 to TRBJ2-1, with a weak D call TRBD2 (6 bases). V was shortened by 2 bases and J by 0 bases, with 11 bases between the two germline ends. The germline CDR1 and CDR2 sequences are SGHNT and YENEEA. CDR3 length equals 16 residues. The CDR3 bases are TGTGCCAGCAGCTTACGCGGCGGGACCTCCTACAATGAGCAGTTCTTC. It codes for CASSLRGGTSYNEQFF.

V gene TRBV6-1 combines with J gene TRBJ1-2; maybe TRBD1 (5 bases). Looked up from germline, CDR1 is MNHNS and CDR2 is SASEGT. V dropped 9 bases and J dropped 5 bases, with 13 bases sitting between them. This CDR3 region has 12 residues. The CDR3 DNA sequence: TGTGCCAGTTCGGGGGAAGTATATGGCTACACCTTC. This sequence encodes CASSGEVYGYTF.

This chain uses TRBV7-9 with TRBJ2-1; 14 nucleotides match TRBD2. This CDR3 spans 17 amino acids. CDR1 is SEHNR, CDR2 FQNEAQ, per germline (reference sequence). After removal of 6 bases from V and 4 bases from J, the junction contained 8 bases not matched to a gene. The CDR3 sequence: CASRTSGRGGLYNEQFF. The CDR3 nucleotides read TGTGCCAGCAGGACTAGCGGGAGGGGGGGGCTTTACAATGAGCAGTTCTTC.

The rearrangement uses TRBV6-5 and TRBJ2-6; 10 nucleotides agree with TRBD1. V lost 6 bases to trimming and J lost 8 bases; unmatched junction nucleotides: 7. The length of the CDR3 is 15 residues. CDR1 MNHEY and CDR2 SVGAGI come from the germline V gene. CDR3: CASRARDRGTNVLTF. In DNA form, the CDR3 reads TGTGCCAGCAGGGCCCGGGACAGGGGTACCAACGTCCTGACTTTC.

The chain joins TRBV6-5 to TRBJ2-7, with 14 nucleotides matching TRBD2. The ends lost 7 bases at V and 7 bases at J; junction bases unmatched: 9. CDR3 length equals 15 residues. Germline loops: CDR1 MNHEY, CDR2 SVGAGI. CDR3: CASTRTSGGFWEQYF. The CDR3 DNA reads TGTGCCAGCACCCGGACTAGCGGGGGGTTTTGGGAGCAGTACTTC.

The chain employs TRBV6-1 and TRBJ2-5; 12 bases line up with TRBD2. The CDR3 totals 16 residues. With 2 bases clipped from V and 5 bases from J, the junction kept 6 bases outside the gene matches. CDR1 is MNHNS, CDR2 SASEGT, per germline. The CDR3 region has the DNA TGTGCCAGCAGTGAAACCCTAGCGGGGGGGAAGGAGACCCAGTACTTC. This codes for CASSETLAGGKETQYF.

Only a few counts were recorded for this clone. The chain combines TRBV25-1 with TRBJ2-2; a weak D match, TRBD2 (6 bases). Germline values: CDR1 MGHDK, CDR2 SYGVNS. CDR3 length: 16 amino acids. Trimming pared 2 bases from V and 3 bases from J, leaving 13 bases between. CDR3 nucleotide sequence: TGTGCCAGCAGTGAAAGACTAGGTCCGGACACCGGGGAGCTGTTTTTT. Translation gives CASSERLGPDTGELFF. The variable domain in full, with the rest retrieved from reference TRBV25-1 and TRBJ2-2, is EADIYQTPRYLVIGTGKKITLECSQTMGHDKMYWYQQDPGMELHLIHYSYGVNSTEKGDLSSESTVSRIRTEHFPLTLESARPSHTSQYLCASSERLGPDTGELFFGEGSRLTVL.

The chain is built from TRBV19 and TRBJ1-4, with TRBD1 matching 7 bases. The CDR3 consists of 13 residues. Germline V CDR1 and CDR2: LNHDA, SQIVND (reference sequence). Trimming at V came to 11 bases and at J to 5 bases, leaving 8 bases not matched to a gene. For the CDR3, the DNA is TGTGCCGCTAGGGACAGCTCGAATGAAAAACTGTTTTTT. It encodes CAARDSSNEKLFF.

CDR3 residues: CASSLGGIAGGPGEQFF. CDR3 in DNA: TGCGCCAGCAGCTTGGGGGGGATAGCGGGAGGGCCGGGAGAGCAGTTCTTC. The V gene is TRBV5-1, the J gene TRBJ2-1; 11 bases agree with TRBD2. The CDR3 has 17 residues. CDR1 SGHRS and CDR2 YFSETQ come from the germline V gene. V was clipped by 0 bases and J by 10 bases; unmatched bases: 12.

This clone turned up a few times. The chain combines TRBV7-9 with TRBJ1-1, with D tentatively TRBD1 (6 bases). Germline assignment: CDR1 SEHNR and CDR2 FQNEAQ (reference sequence). The CDR3 consists of 13 residues. The V end was cut by 3 bases, the J end by 4 bases, with 9 bases between. The CDR3 DNA reads as TGTGCCAGCAGCTTCTACAGGGCCACTGAAGCTTTCTTT. This codes for CASSFYRATEAFF.

CDR3 sequence: CASSYRDSGRGDSPLHF. The CDR3 DNA reads as TGTGCCAGTAGTTACCGGGACAGTGGAAGAGGAGATTCACCCCTCCACTTT. The rearrangement links TRBV19 to TRBJ1-6; 7 bases agree with TRBD1. After removal of 5 bases from V and 8 bases from J, the junction contained 15 bases not matched to a gene. Looked up from germline, CDR1 is LNHDA and CDR2 is SQIVND (reference sequence). CDR3 length equals 17 residues.

The chain has TRBV19 and TRBJ2-7, with 7 bases aligning to TRBD1. Looked up from germline, CDR1 is LNHDA and CDR2 is SQIVND (reference sequence). V gave up 5 bases and J gave up 2 bases; unmatched junction bases: 6. There are 14 residues in the CDR3. The CDR3 region is CASSSQGPAYEQYF. In nucleotides, the CDR3 is TGTGCCAGTAGTTCACAGGGGCCTGCCTACGAGCAGTACTTC.

A single count supports this clone. The chain links TRBV7-9 to TRBJ1-1; the D gene is possibly TRBD1 (5 bases). The CDR3 consists of 15 residues. Looked up from germline, CDR1 is SEHNR and CDR2 is FQNEAQ (reference sequence). Trimming took off 5 bases at V and 1 base at J, with 14 bases between the two ends. The CDR3 is CASSITGRANTEAFF. In DNA, the CDR3 is TGTGCCAGCAGCATAACCGGCAGGGCGAACACTGAAGCTTTCTTT.

The rearrangement uses TRBV6-5 and TRBJ1-6; TRBD1 matches 8 bases. Germline CDR1 reads MNHEY; CDR2 reads SVGAGI. With V trimmed by 5 bases and J by 4 bases, 4 bases remained unmatched. The CDR3 contains 15 residues. The CDR3 DNA follows: TGTGCCAGCAGTGGTAGACAGGGGTATAATTCACCCCTCCACTTT. Translating gives CASSGRQGYNSPLHF.

The chain employs TRBV30 and TRBJ2-1; D is possibly TRBD2 (6 bases). Germline V gene sequence: CDR1 GTSNPN, CDR2 SVGIG (reference sequence). The CDR3 length is 10 residues. The CDR3 loop reads CASRGNEQFF. Here the CDR3 DNA reads TGTGCTTCCCGGGGGAATGAGCAGTTCTTC.

CDR3 residues: CASIPVQETQYF. The CDR3 nucleotides read TGCGCCAGCATTCCAGTTCAAGAGACCCAGTACTTC. The J gene is TRBJ2-5, the V gene TRBV10-1; unclear D gene. CDR1 WNHNN and CDR2 SYGVQD come from the germline V gene (reference sequence). Trimming left V 7 bases short and J 2 bases short, with 8 bases between. The CDR3 length is 12 residues.

The genes are TRBV5-1 and TRBJ2-7; perhaps TRBD1 as D (5 bases). The ends were cut back, 2 bases at V and 4 bases at J, with 13 bases in the middle. The CDR3 spans 14 residues. Germline CDR1 SGHRS, CDR2 YFSETQ. CDR3: CASSLTGSIYEQYF. The CDR3 coding sequence is TGCGCCAGCAGCTTAACAGGATCAATTTACGAGCAGTACTTC.

In nucleotides, the CDR3 is TGTGCCAGTAGTATTCGGCGGCCGACTGGAAACACCATATATTTT. As protein: CASSIRRPTGNTIYF. V and J are TRBV19 and TRBJ1-3, with D hard to call. The V end lost 3 bases, the J end lost 2 bases, and 11 bases lay between the germline ends. The CDR3 spans 15 residues. Germline assignment: CDR1 LNHDA and CDR2 SQIVND (reference sequence). The variable domain in full, completed from reference TRBV19 and TRBJ1-3, reads DGGITQSPKYLFRKEGQNVTLSCEQNLNHDAMYWYRQDPGQGLRLIYYSQIVNDFQKGDIAEGYSVSREKKESFPLTVTSAQKNPTAFYLCASSIRRPTGNTIYFGEGSWLTVV.

Only a few counts were recorded for this clone. The chain couples TRBV6-5 to TRBJ2-5, with 12 nucleotides matching TRBD2. The better agreement between TRBJ2-7 and the DNA end casts doubt on the J call. The CDR3 has 14 residues. The germline gives CDR1 MNHEY, CDR2 SVGAGI. CDR3 sequence reads: CASSWTSGTYEQYF. The CDR3 DNA follows: TGTGCCAGCAGTTGGACTAGCGGGACCTACGAGCAGTACTTC.

Concerning this clone: Additional DNA sequences in this sample encode the identical CDR3. The rearrangement joins TRBV30 to TRBJ1-1; D possibly corresponds to TRBD1 (5 bases). The V end was cut by 3 bases, the J end by 4 bases, with 12 bases between. CDR3 size: 13 residues. The V gene's germline CDR1 is GTSNPN and CDR2 SVGIG (reference sequence). In DNA, the CDR3 is TGTGCCTGGAGCGTCGGGGGGGGCACTGAAGCTTTCTTT. The encoded protein is CAWSVGGGTEAFF.